This entry describes one TCR beta chain. Other DNA sequences in this sample translate to the same CDR3. V was clipped by 4 bases and J by 4 bases, with 7 bases between them. The CDR3 runs 12 residues. Germline V gene data show CDR1 as SGHTS and CDR2 as YDEGEE. This sample is part of a study of blood T cell repertoires in COVID-19. In the original workflow: Amplification of reference gene primers was used by the study to estimate nucleated cell counts. Method: immunoSEQ multiplex PCR; TCRdb's copy keeps in-frame clones and lacks some. D and trimming come from the DNA, and the V and J calls and clone size come from that table. There are 300,000 to 450,000 clones in the sample; roughly 86% occur only once, and approximately 0.93% lies in the top ten. This study enrolled people aged roughly 18 to 90 from roughly 24 US geographic areas. During the 2 weeks before they entered the study, exposed participants had met someone with a PCR-confirmed or clinician-diagnosed COVID-19 case.

This sequence joins TRBV5-8 and TRBJ2-3; no definite D call. The specimen was PBMCs or T cells enriched from blood (not recorded which). The clonotype originates from a woman aged 25-40 years who had been exposed to COVID-19. CDR3 bases: TGTGCCAGCAGCCCTCGGGCAGATACGCAGTATTTT. It codes for CASSPRADTQYF.